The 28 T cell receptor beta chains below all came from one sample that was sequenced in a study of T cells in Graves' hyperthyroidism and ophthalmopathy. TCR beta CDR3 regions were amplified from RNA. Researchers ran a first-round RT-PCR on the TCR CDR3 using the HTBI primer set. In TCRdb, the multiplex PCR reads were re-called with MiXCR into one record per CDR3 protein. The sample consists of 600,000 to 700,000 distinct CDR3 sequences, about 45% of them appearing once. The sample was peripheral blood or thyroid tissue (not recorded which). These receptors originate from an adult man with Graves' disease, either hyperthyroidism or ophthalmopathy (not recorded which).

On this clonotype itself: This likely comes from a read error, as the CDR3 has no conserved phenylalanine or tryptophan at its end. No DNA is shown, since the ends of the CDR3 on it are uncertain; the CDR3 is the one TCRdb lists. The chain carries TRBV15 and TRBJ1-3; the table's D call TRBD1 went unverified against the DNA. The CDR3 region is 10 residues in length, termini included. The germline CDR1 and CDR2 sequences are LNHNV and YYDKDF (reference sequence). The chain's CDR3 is CATSREDREH.

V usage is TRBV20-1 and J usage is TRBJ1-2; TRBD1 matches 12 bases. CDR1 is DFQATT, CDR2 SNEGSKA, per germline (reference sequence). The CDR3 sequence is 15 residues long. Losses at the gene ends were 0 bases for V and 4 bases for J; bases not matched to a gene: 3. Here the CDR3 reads CSARDRDRGLYGYTF. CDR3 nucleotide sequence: TGCAGTGCTAGAGACCGGGACAGGGGGCTCTATGGCTACACCTTC.

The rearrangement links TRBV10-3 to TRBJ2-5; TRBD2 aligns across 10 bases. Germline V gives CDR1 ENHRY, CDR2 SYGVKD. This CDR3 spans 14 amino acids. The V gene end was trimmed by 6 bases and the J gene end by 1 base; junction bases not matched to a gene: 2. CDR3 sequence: CAIRASGGQETQYF. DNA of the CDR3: TGTGCCATCAGGGCTAGCGGGGGCCAAGAGACCCAGTACTTC.

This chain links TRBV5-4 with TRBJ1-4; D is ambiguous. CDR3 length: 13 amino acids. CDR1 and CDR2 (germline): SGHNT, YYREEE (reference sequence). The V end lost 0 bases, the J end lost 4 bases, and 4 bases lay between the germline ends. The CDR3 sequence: CASSLGINEKLFF. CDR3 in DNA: TGTGCCAGCAGCTTGGGGATTAATGAAAAACTGTTTTTT.

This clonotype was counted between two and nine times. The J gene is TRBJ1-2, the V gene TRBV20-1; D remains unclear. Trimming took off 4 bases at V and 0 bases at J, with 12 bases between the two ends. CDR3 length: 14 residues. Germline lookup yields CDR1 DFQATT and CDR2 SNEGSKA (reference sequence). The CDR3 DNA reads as TGCAGTGCTACCCGGACGGTGACTAACTATGGCTACACCTTC. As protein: CSATRTVTNYGYTF.

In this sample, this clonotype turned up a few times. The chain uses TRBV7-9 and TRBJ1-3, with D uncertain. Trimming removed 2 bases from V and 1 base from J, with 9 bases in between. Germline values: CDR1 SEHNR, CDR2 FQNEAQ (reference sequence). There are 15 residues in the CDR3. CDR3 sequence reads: CASSLLVGSGNTIYF. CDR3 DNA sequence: TGTGCCAGCAGCTTACTAGTGGGTTCTGGAAACACCATATATTTT.

CDR3 sequence: CASSSSGGRNQPQHF. CDR3 in DNA: TGTGCCAGCAGCTCGTCGGGGGGCCGCAATCAGCCCCAGCATTTT. V gene TRBV24-1 combines with J gene TRBJ1-5, with D tentatively TRBD1 (6 bases). The CDR3 has 15 amino acids. In germline, CDR1 is KGHDR, CDR2 SFDVKD. V was cut by 11 bases and J by 2 bases, with 18 bases left in between.

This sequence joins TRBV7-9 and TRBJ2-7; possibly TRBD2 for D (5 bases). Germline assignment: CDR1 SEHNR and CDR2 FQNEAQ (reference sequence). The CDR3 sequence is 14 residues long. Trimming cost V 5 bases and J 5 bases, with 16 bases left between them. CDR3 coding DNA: TGTGCCAGCAGCCCCGAGGGTCGCAATCACGAGCAGTACTTC. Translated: CASSPEGRNHEQYF.

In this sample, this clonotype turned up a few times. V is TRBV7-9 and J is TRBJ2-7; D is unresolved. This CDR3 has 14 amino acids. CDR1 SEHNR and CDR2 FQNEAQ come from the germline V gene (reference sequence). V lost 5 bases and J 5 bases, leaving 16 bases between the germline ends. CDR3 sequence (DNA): TGTGCCAGCAGCCAAGATCAAGGGTACCACGAGCAGTACTTC. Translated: CASSQDQGYHEQYF.

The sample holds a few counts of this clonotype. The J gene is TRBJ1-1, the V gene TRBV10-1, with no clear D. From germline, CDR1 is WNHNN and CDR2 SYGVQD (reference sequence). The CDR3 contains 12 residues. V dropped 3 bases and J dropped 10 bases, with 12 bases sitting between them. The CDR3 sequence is CASSDRLYGAFF. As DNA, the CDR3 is TGCGCCAGCAGTGACCGCTTGTACGGAGCTTTCTTT.

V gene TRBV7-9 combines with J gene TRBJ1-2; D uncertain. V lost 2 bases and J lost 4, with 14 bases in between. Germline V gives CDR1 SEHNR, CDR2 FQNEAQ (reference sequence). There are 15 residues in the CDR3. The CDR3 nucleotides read TGTGCCAGCAGCTTAAACCAGGACGGCATCTATGGCTACACCTTC. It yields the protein CASSLNQDGIYGYTF.

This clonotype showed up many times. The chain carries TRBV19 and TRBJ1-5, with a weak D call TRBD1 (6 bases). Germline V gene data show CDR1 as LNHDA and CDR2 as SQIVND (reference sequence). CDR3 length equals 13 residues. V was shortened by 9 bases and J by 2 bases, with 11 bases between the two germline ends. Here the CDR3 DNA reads TGTGCCAGCAGCCGACAGGGCAATCAGCCCCAGCATTTT. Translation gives CASSRQGNQPQHF.

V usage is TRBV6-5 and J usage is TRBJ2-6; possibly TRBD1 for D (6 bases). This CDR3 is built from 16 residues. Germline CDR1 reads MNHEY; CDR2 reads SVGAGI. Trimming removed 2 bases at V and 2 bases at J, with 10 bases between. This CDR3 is CASSYPSGAGANVLTF. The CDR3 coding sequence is TGTGCCAGCAGTTACCCTTCAGGGGCTGGGGCCAACGTCCTGACTTTC.

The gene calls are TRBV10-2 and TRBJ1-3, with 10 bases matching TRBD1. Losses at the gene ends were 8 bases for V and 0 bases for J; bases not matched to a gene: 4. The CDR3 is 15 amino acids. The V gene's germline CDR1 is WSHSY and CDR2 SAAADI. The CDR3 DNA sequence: TGCGCCAGCGTTGGGACAGGGGCCTCTGGAAACACCATATATTTT. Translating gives CASVGTGASGNTIYF.

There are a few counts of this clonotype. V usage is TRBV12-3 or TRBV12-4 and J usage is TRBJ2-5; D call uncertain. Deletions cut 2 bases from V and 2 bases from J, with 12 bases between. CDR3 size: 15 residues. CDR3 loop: CASSLLTDPQETQYF. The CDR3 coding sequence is TGTGCCAGCAGTTTACTTACGGATCCTCAAGAGACCCAGTACTTC.

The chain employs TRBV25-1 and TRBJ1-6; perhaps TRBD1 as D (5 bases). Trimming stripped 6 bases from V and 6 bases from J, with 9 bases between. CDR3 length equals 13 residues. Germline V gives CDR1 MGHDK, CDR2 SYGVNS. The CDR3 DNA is TGTGCCAGCAGCCATGGGACTAATTCACCCCTCCACTTT. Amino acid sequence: CASSHGTNSPLHF.

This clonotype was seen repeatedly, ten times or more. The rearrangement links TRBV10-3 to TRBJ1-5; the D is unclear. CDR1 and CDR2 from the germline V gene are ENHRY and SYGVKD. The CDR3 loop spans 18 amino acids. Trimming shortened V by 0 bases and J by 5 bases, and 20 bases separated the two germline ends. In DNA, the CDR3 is TGTGCCATCAGTGAGTCATTGTCAGCGCCTACGAAGGATCAGCCCCAGCATTTT. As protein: CAISESLSAPTKDQPQHF.

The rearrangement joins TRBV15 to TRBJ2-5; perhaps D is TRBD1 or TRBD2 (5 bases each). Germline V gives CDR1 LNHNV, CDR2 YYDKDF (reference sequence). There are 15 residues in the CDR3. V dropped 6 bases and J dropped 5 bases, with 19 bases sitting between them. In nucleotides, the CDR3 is TGTGCCACCAGTGGTATCGGGGCAGGAGTCGAGACCCAGTACTTC. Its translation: CATSGIGAGVETQYF. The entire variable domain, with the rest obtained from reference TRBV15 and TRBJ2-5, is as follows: DAMVIQNPRYQVTQFGKPVTLSCSQTLNHNVMYWYQQKSSQAPKLLFHYYDKDFNNEADTPDNFQSRRPNTSFCFLDIRSPGLGDTAMYLCATSGIGAGVETQYFGPGTRLLVL.

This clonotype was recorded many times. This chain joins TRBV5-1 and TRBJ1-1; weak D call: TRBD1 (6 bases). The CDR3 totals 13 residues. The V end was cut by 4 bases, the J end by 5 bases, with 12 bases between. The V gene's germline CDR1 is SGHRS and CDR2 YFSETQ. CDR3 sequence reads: CASSTGSRTEAFF. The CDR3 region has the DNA TGCGCCAGCAGCACAGGGAGTAGGACTGAAGCTTTCTTT. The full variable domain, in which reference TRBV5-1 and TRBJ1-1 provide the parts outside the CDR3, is KAGVTQTPRYLIKTRGQQVTLSCSPISGHRSVSWYQQTPGQGLQFLFEYFSETQRNKGNFPGRFSGRQFSNSRSEMNVSTLELGDSALYLCASSTGSRTEAFFGQGTRLTVV.

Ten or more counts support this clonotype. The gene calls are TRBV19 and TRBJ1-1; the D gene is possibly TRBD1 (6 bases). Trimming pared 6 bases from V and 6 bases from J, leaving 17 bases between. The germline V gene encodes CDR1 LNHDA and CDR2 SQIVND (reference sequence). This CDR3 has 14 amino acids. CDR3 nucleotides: TGTGCCAGTAGGGAAAGGGGGGGGAAGCCTGAAGCTTTCTTT. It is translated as CASRERGGKPEAFF.

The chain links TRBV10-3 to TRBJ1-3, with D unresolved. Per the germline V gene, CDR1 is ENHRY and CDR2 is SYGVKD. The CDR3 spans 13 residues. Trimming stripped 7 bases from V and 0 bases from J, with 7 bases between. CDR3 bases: TGTGCCATCATTGGGAACTCTGGAAACACCATATATTTT. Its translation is CAIIGNSGNTIYF.

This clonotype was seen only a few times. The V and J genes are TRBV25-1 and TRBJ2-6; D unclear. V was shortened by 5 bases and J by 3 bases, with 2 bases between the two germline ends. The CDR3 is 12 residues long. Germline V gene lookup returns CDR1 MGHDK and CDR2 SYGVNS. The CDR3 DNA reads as TGTGCCAGCAGTTATGGGGCCAACGTCCTGACTTTC. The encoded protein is CASSYGANVLTF.

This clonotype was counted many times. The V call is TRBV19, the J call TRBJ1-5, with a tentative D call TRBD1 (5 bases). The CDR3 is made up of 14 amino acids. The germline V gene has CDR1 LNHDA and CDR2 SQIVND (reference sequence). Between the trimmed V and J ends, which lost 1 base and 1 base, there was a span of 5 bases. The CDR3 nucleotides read TGTGCCAGTAGTATAGGGGGCAGCAATCAGCCCCAGCATTTT. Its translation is CASSIGGSNQPQHF.

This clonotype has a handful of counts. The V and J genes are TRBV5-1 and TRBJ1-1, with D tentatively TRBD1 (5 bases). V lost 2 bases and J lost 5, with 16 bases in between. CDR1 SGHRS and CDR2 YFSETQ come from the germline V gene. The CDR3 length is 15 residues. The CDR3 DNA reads TGCGCCAGCAGCTTTCGGGGACTCGCGGGGACTGAAGCTTTCTTT. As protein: CASSFRGLAGTEAFF.

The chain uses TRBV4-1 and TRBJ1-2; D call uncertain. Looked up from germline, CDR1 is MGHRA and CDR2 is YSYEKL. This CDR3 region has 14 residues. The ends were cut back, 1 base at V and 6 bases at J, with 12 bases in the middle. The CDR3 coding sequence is TGCGCCAGCAGCCAAGGACGTCAGCTCGATGGCTACACCTTC. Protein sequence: CASSQGRQLDGYTF.

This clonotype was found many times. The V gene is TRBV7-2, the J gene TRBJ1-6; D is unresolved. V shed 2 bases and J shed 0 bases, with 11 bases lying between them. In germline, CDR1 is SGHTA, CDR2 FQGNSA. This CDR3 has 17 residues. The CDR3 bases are TGTGCCAGCAGCTTAAGGAGTGAGAGCTCCTATAATTCACCCCTCCACTTT. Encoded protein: CASSLRSESSYNSPLHF.

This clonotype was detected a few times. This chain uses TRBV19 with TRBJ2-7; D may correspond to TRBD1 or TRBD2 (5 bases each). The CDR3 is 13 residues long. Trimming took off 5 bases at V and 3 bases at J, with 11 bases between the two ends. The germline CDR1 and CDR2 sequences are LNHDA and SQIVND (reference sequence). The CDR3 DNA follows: TGTGCCAGTAGTTCGGGGACCTTCTACGAGCAGTACTTC. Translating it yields CASSSGTFYEQYF.

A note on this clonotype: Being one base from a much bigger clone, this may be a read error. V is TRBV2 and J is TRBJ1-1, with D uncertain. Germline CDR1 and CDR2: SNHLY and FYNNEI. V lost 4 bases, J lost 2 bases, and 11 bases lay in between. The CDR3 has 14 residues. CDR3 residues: CASSGLQLNTEAFF. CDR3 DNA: TGTGCCAGCAGTGGTCTACAGCTAAACACTGAAGCTTTCTTT.